This TCR beta chain was captured in a study of neurological immune-mediated disorders. In its sample, this clonotype was seen many times. This CDR3 contains 12 residues. CDR1 is SNHLY and CDR2 is FYNNEI in the germline V gene. V gave up 7 bases and J gave up 2 bases, with 9 bases separating them. Each CDR3 protein gets one entry after TCRdb re-called the 5' RACE reads with MiXCR. Here the sample spans about 84,000 distinct CDR3 sequences, about 9.3% being singletons. The V call is TRBV2, the J call TRBJ2-7; D not resolved. This clonotype was sampled from a man aged 40-49 years in good health. Material for sequencing was PBMCs. CDR3 region: CASTRNTYEQYF. CDR3 DNA sequence: TGTGCCAGCACTCGTAACACCTACGAGCAGTACTTC.